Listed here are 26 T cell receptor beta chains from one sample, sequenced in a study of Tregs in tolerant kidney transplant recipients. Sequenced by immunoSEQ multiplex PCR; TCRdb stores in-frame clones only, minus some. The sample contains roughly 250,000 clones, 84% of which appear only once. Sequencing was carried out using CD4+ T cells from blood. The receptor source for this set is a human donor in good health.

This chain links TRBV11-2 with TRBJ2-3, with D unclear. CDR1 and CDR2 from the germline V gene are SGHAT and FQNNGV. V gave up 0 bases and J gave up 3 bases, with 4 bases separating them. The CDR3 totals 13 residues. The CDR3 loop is CASSLEGTDTQYF. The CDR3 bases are TGTGCCAGCAGCTTAGAAGGGACAGATACGCAGTATTTT. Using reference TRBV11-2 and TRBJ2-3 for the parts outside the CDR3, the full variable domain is EAGVAQSPRYKIIEKRQSVAFWCNPISGHATLYWYQQILGQGPKLLIQFQNNGVVDDSQLPKDRFSAERLKGVDSTLKIQPAKLEDSAVYLCASSLEGTDTQYFGPGTRLTVL.

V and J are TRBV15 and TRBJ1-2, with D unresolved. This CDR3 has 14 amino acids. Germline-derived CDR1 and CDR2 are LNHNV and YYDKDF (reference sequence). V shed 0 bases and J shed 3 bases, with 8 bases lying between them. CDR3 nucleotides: TGTGCCACCAGCAGAGATCGGAATTACTATGGCTACACCTTC. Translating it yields CATSRDRNYYGYTF.

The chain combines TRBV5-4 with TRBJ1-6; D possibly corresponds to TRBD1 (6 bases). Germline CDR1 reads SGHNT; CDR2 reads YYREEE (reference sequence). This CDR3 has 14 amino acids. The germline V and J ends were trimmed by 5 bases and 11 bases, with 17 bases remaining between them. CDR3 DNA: TGTGCCAGCAGTAGGGGACAAACAACGCCACCCCTCCACTTT. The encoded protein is CASSRGQTTPPLHF.

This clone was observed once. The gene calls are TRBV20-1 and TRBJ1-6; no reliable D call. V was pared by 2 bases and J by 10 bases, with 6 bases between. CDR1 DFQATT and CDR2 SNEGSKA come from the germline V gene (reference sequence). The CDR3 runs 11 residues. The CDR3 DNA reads TGCAGTGCTAGAATGGACTCACCCCTCCACTTT. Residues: CSARMDSPLHF.

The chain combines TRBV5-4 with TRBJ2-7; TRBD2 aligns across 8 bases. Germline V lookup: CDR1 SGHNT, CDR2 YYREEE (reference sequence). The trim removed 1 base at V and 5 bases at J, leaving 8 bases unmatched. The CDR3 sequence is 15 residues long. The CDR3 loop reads CASSLPGLEFHEQYF. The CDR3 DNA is TGTGCCAGCAGCTTGCCGGGACTAGAATTCCACGAGCAGTACTTC.

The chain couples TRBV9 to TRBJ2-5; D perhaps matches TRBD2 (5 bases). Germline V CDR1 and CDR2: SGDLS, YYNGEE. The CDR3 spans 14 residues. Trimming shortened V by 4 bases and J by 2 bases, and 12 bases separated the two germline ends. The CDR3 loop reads CASSSHGVQETQYF. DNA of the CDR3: TGTGCCAGCAGCTCCCACGGGGTTCAAGAGACCCAGTACTTC.

CDR3 sequence reads: CASSYSTGNNSPLHF. Written as DNA, the CDR3 is TGTGCCAGCAGTTATTCGACAGGGAACAATTCACCCCTCCACTTT. This chain uses TRBV6-5 with TRBJ1-6, with TRBD1 matching 7 bases. Losses at the gene ends were 3 bases for V and 7 bases for J; bases not matched to a gene: 6. Looked up from germline, CDR1 is MNHEY and CDR2 is SVGAGI. CDR3 length: 15 amino acids.

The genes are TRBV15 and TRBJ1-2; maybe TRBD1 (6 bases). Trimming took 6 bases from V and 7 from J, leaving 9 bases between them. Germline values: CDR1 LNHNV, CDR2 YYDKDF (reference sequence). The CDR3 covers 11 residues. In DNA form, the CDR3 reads TGTGCCACCAGTACAGGGCTTGGCTACACCTTC. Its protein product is CATSTGLGYTF. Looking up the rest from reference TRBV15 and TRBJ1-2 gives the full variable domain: DAMVIQNPRYQVTQFGKPVTLSCSQTLNHNVMYWYQQKSSQAPKLLFHYYDKDFNNEADTPDNFQSRRPNTSFCFLDIRSPGLGDTAMYLCATSTGLGYTFGSGTRLTVV.

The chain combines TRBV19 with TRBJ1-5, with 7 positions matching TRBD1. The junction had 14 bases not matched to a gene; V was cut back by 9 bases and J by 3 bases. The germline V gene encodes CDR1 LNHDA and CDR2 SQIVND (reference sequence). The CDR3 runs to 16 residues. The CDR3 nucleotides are TGTGCCAGCCGAATAAGGACAGGCGAAACCAATCAGCCCCAGCATTTT. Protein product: CASRIRTGETNQPQHF.

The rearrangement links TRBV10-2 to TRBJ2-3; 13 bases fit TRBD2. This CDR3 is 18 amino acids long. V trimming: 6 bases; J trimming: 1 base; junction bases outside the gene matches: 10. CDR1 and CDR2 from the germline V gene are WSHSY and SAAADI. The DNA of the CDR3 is TGCGCCAGCAGCCAACTAGCGGGGGGGTCTTGGGGCACAGATACGCAGTATTTT. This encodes CASSQLAGGSWGTDTQYF.

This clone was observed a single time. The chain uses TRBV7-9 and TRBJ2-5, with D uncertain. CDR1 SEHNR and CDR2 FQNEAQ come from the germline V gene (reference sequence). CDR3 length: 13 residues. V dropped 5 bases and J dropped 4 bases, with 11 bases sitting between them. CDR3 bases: TGTGCCAGCAGCCAAAAAAACTCAGAGACCCAGTACTTC. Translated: CASSQKNSETQYF.

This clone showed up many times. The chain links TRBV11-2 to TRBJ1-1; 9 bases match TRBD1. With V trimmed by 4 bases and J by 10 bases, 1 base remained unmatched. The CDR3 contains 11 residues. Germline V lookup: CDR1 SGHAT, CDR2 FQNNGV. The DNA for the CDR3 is TGTGCCAGCAGCTCGGGACAGGGAGCTTTCTTT. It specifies CASSSGQGAFF.

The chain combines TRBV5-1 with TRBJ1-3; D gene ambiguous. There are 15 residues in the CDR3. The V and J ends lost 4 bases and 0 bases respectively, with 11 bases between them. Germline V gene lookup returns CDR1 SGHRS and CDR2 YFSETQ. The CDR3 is CASSPPESSGNTIYF. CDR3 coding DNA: TGCGCCAGCAGCCCGCCGGAGAGCTCTGGAAACACCATATATTTT.

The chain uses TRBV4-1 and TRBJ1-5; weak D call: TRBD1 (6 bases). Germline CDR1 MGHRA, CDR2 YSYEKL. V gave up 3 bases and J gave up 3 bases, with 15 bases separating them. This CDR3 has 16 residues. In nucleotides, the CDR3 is TGCGCCAGCAGCCACCCACAGGGCAAGGTCAATCAGCCCCAGCATTTT. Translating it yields CASSHPQGKVNQPQHF.

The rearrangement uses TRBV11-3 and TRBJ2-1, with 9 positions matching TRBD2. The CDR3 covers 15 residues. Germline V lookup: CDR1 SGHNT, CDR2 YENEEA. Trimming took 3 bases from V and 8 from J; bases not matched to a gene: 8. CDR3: CASSFRPSGNYEQFF. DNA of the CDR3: TGTGCCAGCAGCTTTCGACCTAGCGGGAACTATGAGCAGTTCTTC.

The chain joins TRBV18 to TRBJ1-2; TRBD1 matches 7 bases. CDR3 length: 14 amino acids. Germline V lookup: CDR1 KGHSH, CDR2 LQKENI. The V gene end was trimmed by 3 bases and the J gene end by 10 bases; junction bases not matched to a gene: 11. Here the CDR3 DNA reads TGTGCCAGCTCACCGCTCCCGAGACAGGGTTTCTACACCTTC. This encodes CASSPLPRQGFYTF.

The CDR3 bases are TGCGCCAGCAGCCTTGATTGGGGGGTGGAGACCCAGTACTTC. This sequence encodes CASSLDWGVETQYF. The V gene is TRBV5-1, the J gene TRBJ2-5; perhaps TRBD2 as D (6 bases). Germline-derived CDR1 and CDR2 are SGHRS and YFSETQ. The CDR3 length is 14 residues. V was clipped by 4 bases and J by 5 bases, with 15 bases between them. Full variable domain (missing parts from reference TRBV5-1 and TRBJ2-5): KAGVTQTPRYLIKTRGQQVTLSCSPISGHRSVSWYQQTPGQGLQFLFEYFSETQRNKGNFPGRFSGRQFSNSRSEMNVSTLELGDSALYLCASSLDWGVETQYFGPGTRLLVL.

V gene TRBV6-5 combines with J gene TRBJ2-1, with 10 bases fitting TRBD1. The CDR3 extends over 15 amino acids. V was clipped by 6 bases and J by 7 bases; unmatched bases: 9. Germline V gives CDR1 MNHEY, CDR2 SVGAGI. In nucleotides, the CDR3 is TGTGCCAGCAGCCCGTTGGACAGGGGGTTGAATGAGCAGTTCTTC. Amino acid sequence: CASSPLDRGLNEQFF.

The CDR3 region has the DNA TGTGCCAGCAGTCGGGGGAGGGGGCGCGACACTGAAGCTTTCTTT. It yields the protein CASSRGRGRDTEAFF. The chain combines TRBV4-2 with TRBJ1-1, with 7 bases identical to TRBD1. V gave up 6 bases and J gave up 3 bases; unmatched junction bases: 10. The CDR3 consists of 15 residues. The germline V gene has CDR1 LGHNA and CDR2 YNFKEQ.

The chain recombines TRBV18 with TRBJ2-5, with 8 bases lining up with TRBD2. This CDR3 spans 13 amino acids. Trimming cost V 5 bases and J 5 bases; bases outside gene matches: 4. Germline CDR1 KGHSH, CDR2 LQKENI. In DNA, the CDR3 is TGTGCCAGCTCAAGGAGACTAGCGGAGACCCAGTACTTC. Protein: CASSRRLAETQYF.

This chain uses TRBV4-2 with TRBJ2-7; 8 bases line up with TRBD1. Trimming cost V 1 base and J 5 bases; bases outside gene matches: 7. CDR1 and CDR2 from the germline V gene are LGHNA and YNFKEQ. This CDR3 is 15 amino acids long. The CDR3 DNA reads TGTGCCAGCAGCCAAGCGGACAGGGTTGGGGACGAGCAGTACTTC. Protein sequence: CASSQADRVGDEQYF.

The CDR3, as DNA: TGCGCCAGCAGCGTATTAGCGGGAGGAACCTACGAGCAGTACTTC. It is translated as CASSVLAGGTYEQYF. The chain uses TRBV5-1 and TRBJ2-7; 10 nucleotides agree with TRBD2. With 4 bases clipped from V and 2 bases from J, the junction kept 6 bases outside the gene matches. The length of the CDR3 is 15 residues. In germline, CDR1 is SGHRS, CDR2 YFSETQ.

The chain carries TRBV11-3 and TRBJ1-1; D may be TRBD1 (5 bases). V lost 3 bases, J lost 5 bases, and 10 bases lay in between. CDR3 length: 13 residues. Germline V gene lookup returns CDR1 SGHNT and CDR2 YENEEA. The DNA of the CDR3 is TGTGCCAGCAGCTTTGCTCAGGGTACTGAAGCTTTCTTT. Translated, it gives CASSFAQGTEAFF.

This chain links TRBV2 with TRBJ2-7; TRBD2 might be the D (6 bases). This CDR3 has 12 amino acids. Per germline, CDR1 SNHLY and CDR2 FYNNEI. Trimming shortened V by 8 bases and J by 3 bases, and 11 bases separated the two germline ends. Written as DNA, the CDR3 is TGTGCCAGCGCCGGGGACTTCTACGAGCAGTACTTC. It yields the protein CASAGDFYEQYF.

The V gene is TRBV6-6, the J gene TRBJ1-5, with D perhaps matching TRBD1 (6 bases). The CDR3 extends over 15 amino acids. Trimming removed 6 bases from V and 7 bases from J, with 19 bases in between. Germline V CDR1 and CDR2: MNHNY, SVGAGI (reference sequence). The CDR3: CASSDPDRIEQPQHF. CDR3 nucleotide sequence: TGTGCCAGCAGCGACCCGGACAGAATAGAGCAGCCCCAGCATTTT.

The CDR3 bases are TGTGCCAGCAAGTGCCGGCTCCGACAGGGTAACTTCACAGATACGCAGTATTTT. Translating gives CASKCRLRQGNFTDTQYF. J is TRBJ2-3 and V is TRBV6-4; 7 positions agree with TRBD1. The CDR3 contains 18 residues. The V and J ends lost 7 bases and 2 bases, in that order; junction bases with no gene match: 18. From germline, CDR1 is MRHNA and CDR2 SNTAGT.